This entry lists 30 T cell receptor beta chains sequenced from one sample in a study of blood T cell repertoires in COVID-19. Using immunoSEQ multiplex PCR, the repertoire was profiled, and TCRdb retains in-frame clones only, with some absent. The table records 250,000 or so clones, about 80% of them present only once. The source material was peripheral blood. The receptors originated from a man younger than 45 who had recovered from COVID-19.

V is TRBV5-8 and J is TRBJ2-3; D remains ambiguous. The CDR3 sequence is 17 residues long. Germline CDR1 and CDR2: SGHTS and YDEGEE. Trimming left V 2 bases short and J 0 bases short, with 16 bases between. The CDR3 DNA is TGTGCCAGCAGCTTTTATTCGACTGACCCTAGCACAGATACGCAGTATTTT. It specifies CASSFYSTDPSTDTQYF.

V gene TRBV19 combines with J gene TRBJ2-7; D may be TRBD2 (6 bases). CDR3 length equals 12 residues. Trimming left V 6 bases short and J 6 bases short, with 12 bases between. Per the germline V gene, CDR1 is LNHDA and CDR2 is SQIVND (reference sequence). The CDR3 bases are TGTGCCAGTAGGCGGGGCCCTCGCGAGCAGTACGTC. Translated: CASRRGPREQYV.

The chain employs TRBV7-2 and TRBJ2-2; TRBD2 is a possible D gene (6 bases). The germline CDR1 and CDR2 sequences are SGHTA and FQGNSA. V lost 3 bases to trimming and J lost 7 bases, with 12 bases between them. The CDR3 extends over 14 amino acids. CDR3 in amino acids: CASSLGLRGGELFF. The CDR3 DNA is TGTGCCAGCAGCTTGGGACTTCGAGGCGGGGAGCTGTTTTTT.

The gene calls are TRBV6-5 and TRBJ1-1; no definite D call. Germline loops: CDR1 MNHEY, CDR2 SVGAGI. V was trimmed by 7 bases and J by 1 base, leaving 10 bases between them. This CDR3 comprises 13 residues. The CDR3 here is CASTPGRNTEAFF. CDR3 DNA sequence: TGTGCCAGCACCCCCGGTCGGAACACTGAAGCTTTCTTT.

The rearrangement links TRBV3-1 (or the pseudogene TRBV3-2) to TRBJ2-5, with 8 bases identical to TRBD2. Unmatched junction bases numbered 4, after V lost 0 bases and J lost 1 base. The CDR3 loop spans 16 amino acids. CDR1 and CDR2 (germline): LGHDT, YNNKEL (reference sequence). Here the CDR3 DNA reads TGTGCCAGCAGCCAAGATGGGAGCGGGGGCCAAGAGACCCAGTACTTC. As protein: CASSQDGSGGQETQYF.

The chain recombines TRBV6-1 with TRBJ1-1, with D possibly matching TRBD1 (6 bases). The V gene lost 3 bases and the J gene lost 2 bases, with 13 bases spanning the gap. Germline V gene data show CDR1 as MNHNS and CDR2 as SASEGT. The CDR3 is 15 residues long. The CDR3 nucleotides read TGTGCCAGCAGTGATTGGGACACCGTAAACACTGAAGCTTTCTTT. Residues: CASSDWDTVNTEAFF.

The chain couples TRBV19 to TRBJ2-7, with 12 bases aligning to TRBD1. Germline assignment: CDR1 LNHDA and CDR2 SQIVND (reference sequence). The CDR3 consists of 15 residues. Unmatched junction bases numbered 5, after V lost 3 bases and J lost 5 bases. Written as DNA, the CDR3 is TGTGCCAGTAGTATTACCGGGACAGGGGGCGACGAGCAGTACTTC. The encoded protein is CASSITGTGGDEQYF.

The V and J genes are TRBV9 and TRBJ2-7; possible D gene TRBD1, 6 bases. CDR1 is SGDLS, CDR2 YYNGEE, per germline. The CDR3 totals 13 residues. Trimming took off 4 bases at V and 6 bases at J, with 14 bases between the two ends. The CDR3 nucleotides read TGTGCCAGCAGCCTGGACAGTGACATCGAGCAGTACTTC. It is translated as CASSLDSDIEQYF.

CDR3 protein: CASRSGGGGTLTYGYTF. The DNA for the CDR3 is TGTGCCAGCAGATCCGGGGGGGGCGGGACGTTAACCTATGGCTACACCTTC. This chain uses TRBV28 with TRBJ1-2; D may be TRBD1 (6 bases). V was shortened by 6 bases and J by 4 bases, with 24 bases between the two germline ends. Germline lookup yields CDR1 MDHEN and CDR2 SYDVKM. The CDR3 totals 17 residues.

The chain is built from TRBV5-1 and TRBJ2-3; D gene ambiguous. V lost 7 bases, J lost 0 bases, and 12 bases lay in between. Germline V lookup: CDR1 SGHRS, CDR2 YFSETQ. The CDR3 contains 14 residues. CDR3 nucleotide sequence: TGCGCCAGCTACACCCGAGGTAGCACAGATACGCAGTATTTT. Residues: CASYTRGSTDTQYF.

In this sample, this clone turned up a few times. The V gene is TRBV4-1, the J gene TRBJ1-6; possible D gene TRBD1, 5 bases. The CDR3 consists of 15 residues. Germline CDR1 reads MGHRA; CDR2 reads YSYEKL. With 0 bases removed from V and 8 bases from J, the gap between germline ends came to 11 bases. The CDR3 nucleotides are TGCGCCAGCAGCCAAGAGGGAGGGGCGCATTCACCCCTCCACTTT. Protein: CASSQEGGAHSPLHF.

This sequence joins TRBV4-1 and TRBJ2-3; 10 bases map to TRBD2. V lost 0 bases and J lost 4; bases outside the gene matches: 4. This CDR3 comprises 16 residues. Germline V lookup: CDR1 MGHRA, CDR2 YSYEKL. CDR3 loop: CASSQDIAGGSDTQYF. In DNA form, the CDR3 reads TGCGCCAGCAGCCAAGATATAGCGGGGGGATCAGATACGCAGTATTTT.

This clone turned up a few times. J is TRBJ1-3 and V is TRBV27; possible D gene TRBD1, 6 bases. V was cut by 3 bases and J by 0 bases, with 15 bases left in between. The germline CDR1 and CDR2 sequences are MNHEY and SMNVEV (reference sequence). The CDR3 is 17 amino acids. The CDR3 bases are TGTGCCAGCAGTTTCAGCCCAGGGACACCCTCTGGAAACACCATATATTTT. Translating gives CASSFSPGTPSGNTIYF.

The CDR3 bases are TGTGCTAGTGCCCCGGGACAGGGTGGAGTGAATGAGCAGTTCTTC. This codes for CASAPGQGGVNEQFF. The gene calls are TRBV12-5 and TRBJ2-1; 9 bases fit TRBD1. J lost 7 bases, V lost 7 bases, and 11 bases had no gene match. The CDR3 is 15 residues long. Germline V gene lookup returns CDR1 LGHNT and CDR2 FRNRAP.

CDR3 DNA sequence: TGTGCCAGCAGCTTAGTGCAGGGGGAAAAACTGTTTTTT. Translating it yields CASSLVQGEKLFF. The chain uses TRBV11-2 and TRBJ1-4; D perhaps matches TRBD1 (6 bases). This CDR3 has 13 residues. The V gene's germline CDR1 is SGHAT and CDR2 FQNNGV. The V end was cut by 1 base, the J end by 8 bases, with 8 bases between.

The rearrangement links TRBV7-3 to TRBJ2-1; 8 nucleotides line up with TRBD1. The V gene's germline CDR1 is SGHTA and CDR2 FQGTGA. The CDR3 totals 15 residues. Trimming at V came to 0 bases and at J to 6 bases, leaving 4 bases not matched to a gene. The CDR3 DNA sequence: TGTGCCAGCAGCTTAACCGGACAGGGAAGCAATGAGCAGTTCTTC. Residues: CASSLTGQGSNEQFF.

This chain uses TRBV19 with TRBJ1-2; tentatively, D is TRBD1 (5 bases). The V and J ends lost 8 bases and 4 bases respectively, with 11 bases between them. Germline V gene data show CDR1 as LNHDA and CDR2 as SQIVND (reference sequence). This CDR3 region has 12 residues. Here the CDR3 reads CASSAGPYGYTF. The DNA for the CDR3 is TGTGCCAGTTCGGCAGGGCCCTATGGCTACACCTTC.

This clone was recorded only once. The chain is built from TRBV3-1 (or the pseudogene TRBV3-2) and TRBJ1-3; D call uncertain. This CDR3 has 15 amino acids. Germline lookup yields CDR1 LGHDT and CDR2 YNNKEL (reference sequence). V lost 0 bases to trimming and J lost 2 bases, with 8 bases between them. The CDR3 DNA reads as TGTGCCAGCAGCCAAGAAGTCACAGCTGGAAACACCATATATTTT. Residues: CASSQEVTAGNTIYF.

V and J are TRBV4-1 and TRBJ2-3; 11 positions match TRBD1. With 2 bases clipped from V and 4 bases from J, the junction kept 8 bases outside the gene matches. The CDR3 consists of 17 residues. Germline V CDR1 and CDR2: MGHRA, YSYEKL. The CDR3 DNA reads as TGCGCCAGCAGCCAACCTCGGGACAGGGGGAGTTCAGATACGCAGTATTTT. Its protein is CASSQPRDRGSSDTQYF.

This sequence joins TRBV7-3 and TRBJ2-3, with D maybe TRBD2 (5 bases). The CDR3 length is 16 residues. CDR1 SGHTA and CDR2 FQGTGA come from the germline V gene. V was pared by 4 bases and J by 0 bases, with 14 bases between. Written as DNA, the CDR3 is TGTGCCAGCAGCTCAACTGGCCTAGCAAGCACAGATACGCAGTATTTT. This gives the protein CASSSTGLASTDTQYF.

This chain connects TRBV4-1 to TRBJ2-7; D possibly corresponds to TRBD1 (6 bases). Germline assignment: CDR1 MGHRA and CDR2 YSYEKL. The V and J ends lost 0 bases and 6 bases respectively, with 21 bases between them. The CDR3 is made up of 17 amino acids. The CDR3 bases are TGCGCCAGCAGCCAAGAGGGGCCCGGGACATCCTACTCCGAGCAGTACTTC. Protein product: CASSQEGPGTSYSEQYF.

This clone was observed a handful of times. This rearrangement joins TRBV7-2 to TRBJ1-5, with D unresolved. Looked up from germline, CDR1 is SGHTA and CDR2 is FQGNSA. V gave up 5 bases and J gave up 6 bases, with 14 bases separating them. This CDR3 region has 14 residues. CDR3 amino acids: CASSLSGSLQPQHF. CDR3 nucleotides: TGTGCCAGCAGCCTGTCGGGGTCCCTTCAGCCCCAGCATTTT.

This clone was detected only once. The gene calls are TRBV7-8 and TRBJ2-3, with D maybe TRBD2 (6 bases). Trimming removed 5 bases at V and 2 bases at J, with 17 bases between. Germline-derived CDR1 and CDR2 are SGHVS and FQNEAQ. There are 16 residues in the CDR3. CDR3 coding DNA: TGTGCCAGCAGCGAGAAGATTAGCGGAACCACAGATACGCAGTATTTT. Translating gives CASSEKISGTTDTQYF. The complete variable domain, with remaining parts taken from reference TRBV7-8 and TRBJ2-3, reads GAGVSQSPRYKVAKRGQDVALRCDPISGHVSLFWYQQALGQGPEFLTYFQNEAQLDKSGLPSDRFFAERPEGSVSTLKIQRTQQEDSAVYLCASSEKISGTTDTQYFGPGTRLTVL.

The rearrangement uses TRBV28 and TRBJ2-3; weak D call: TRBD1 (5 bases). Germline assignment: CDR1 MDHEN and CDR2 SYDVKM. CDR3 size: 13 residues. V lost 5 bases and J 2 bases, leaving 8 bases between the germline ends. The chain's CDR3 is CASSPGFTDTQYF. CDR3 in DNA: TGTGCCAGCAGTCCAGGGTTCACAGATACGCAGTATTTT.

This clone was recorded only once. V is TRBV5-3 and J is TRBJ2-2; 7 bases map to TRBD1. TRBV5-3 is given ORF status, its function remaining uncertain. CDR3 size: 16 residues. V shed 4 bases and J 2 bases; nucleotides not matched to a gene: 8. The CDR3 sequence: CARSRRQGFNTGELFF. For the CDR3, the DNA is TGTGCCAGAAGCCGTCGACAGGGATTCAACACCGGGGAGCTGTTTTTT.

As concerns this clone: At the DNA level, this CDR3 is encoded by other sequences in the same sample as well. The chain recombines TRBV19 with TRBJ2-2; D is ambiguous. The CDR3 is made up of 11 amino acids. The V and J ends lost 7 bases and 4 bases respectively, with 4 bases between them. Germline V gene lookup returns CDR1 LNHDA and CDR2 SQIVND (reference sequence). CDR3 protein: CASTLTGELFF. CDR3 coding DNA: TGTGCCAGTACCCTCACCGGGGAGCTGTTTTTT. The variable domain in full, with the rest retrieved from reference TRBV19 and TRBJ2-2, is DGGITQSPKYLFRKEGQNVTLSCEQNLNHDAMYWYRQDPGQGLRLIYYSQIVNDFQKGDIAEGYSVSREKKESFPLTVTSAQKNPTAFYLCASTLTGELFFGEGSRLTVL.

The J gene is TRBJ2-3, the V gene TRBV6-5, with 8 bases lining up with TRBD1. J was trimmed by 1 base and V by 10 bases; bases with no gene match: 7. This CDR3 is built from 14 residues. Germline V CDR1 and CDR2: MNHEY, SVGAGI. CDR3 in DNA: TGTGCCACCCACGGACAGGGAGGCACAGATACGCAGTATTTT. Its translation: CATHGQGGTDTQYF.

Remarks on this clone: Other DNA sequences in this sample translate to the same CDR3. CDR3 DNA: TGTGCCAGCAGCTTAAGCGGATGGAACACTGAAGCTTTCTTT. Translated, it gives CASSLSGWNTEAFF. The chain couples TRBV7-2 to TRBJ1-1; D is uncertain. CDR1 and CDR2 from the germline V gene are SGHTA and FQGNSA. This CDR3 comprises 14 residues. Trimming pared 2 bases from V and 1 base from J, leaving 8 bases between.

The genes are TRBV28 and TRBJ1-6; no firm D call. This CDR3 comprises 17 residues. Per germline, CDR1 MDHEN and CDR2 SYDVKM. With 7 bases removed from V and 0 bases from J, the gap between germline ends came to 16 bases. The CDR3 nucleotides read TGTGCCAGCACCCCAATTCGTAGGAGCTCCTATAATTCACCCCTCCACTTT. Encoded protein: CASTPIRRSSYNSPLHF. Based on the CDR3 plus reference TRBV28 and TRBJ1-6, the full variable domain is DVKVTQSSRYLVKRTGEKVFLECVQDMDHENMFWYRQDPGLGLRLIYFSYDVKMKEKGDIPEGYSVSREKKERFSLILESASTNQTSMYLCASTPIRRSSYNSPLHFGNGTRLTVT.

Concerning this clone: A read error is the likely source, as a far larger clone sits one nucleotide away. In DNA form, the CDR3 reads TGTGCCAGCAGCCTCGACACTGAAGCTTTCTTT. This gives the protein CASSLDTEAFF. The chain uses TRBV3-1 (or the pseudogene TRBV3-2) and TRBJ1-1, with D uncertain. CDR1 is LGHDT and CDR2 is YNNKEL in the germline V gene (reference sequence). Deletions cut 4 bases from V and 3 bases from J, with 3 bases between. CDR3 length: 11 residues.